Below are 3 T cell receptor beta chains sequenced from a single sample in a study of CD8+ T cells in alopecia areata. Treatment here: oral pan-JAK inhibitor, 5-10 mg twice daily. Extraction and reverse transcription of RNA yielded cDNA as the sequencing template. Profiling relied on immunoSEQ multiplex PCR, and the TCRdb table lists in-frame clones only, not all of them. This table holds over 95,000 clones, 60% to 65% found once. The input for sequencing was CD8+ T cells sorted from blood, taken at week 4, from a patient treated with tofacitinib. All receptors come from a human donor with alopecia areata.

V and J are TRBV5-6 and TRBJ2-7, with 7 bases that match TRBD1. Germline V gene sequence: CDR1 SGHDT, CDR2 YYEEEE. The CDR3 is 15 amino acids. Unmatched junction bases numbered 13, after V lost 5 bases and J lost 5 bases. For the CDR3, the DNA is TGTGCCAGCAGACATGACAGGGAACGGGGAAACGAGCAGTACTTC. Translated, it gives CASRHDRERGNEQYF.

There are a few counts of this clone. The chain uses TRBV27 and TRBJ1-2; a possible D gene is TRBD1 (5 bases). The CDR3 has 17 residues. CDR1 is MNHEY, CDR2 SMNVEV, per germline (reference sequence). Between the trimmed V and J ends, which lost 2 bases and 2 bases, there was a span of 18 bases. This CDR3 reads CASSLSGGRRGNYGYTF. The CDR3 coding sequence is TGTGCCAGCAGTTTAAGTGGTGGACGGAGGGGCAACTATGGCTACACCTTC.

With regard to this clone: The sample contains more than one DNA sequence encoding this CDR3. The chain combines TRBV4-1 with TRBJ2-7; 9 bases map to TRBD1. V lost 3 bases, J lost 0 bases, and 3 bases stayed unmatched. The CDR3 consists of 15 residues. CDR1 is MGHRA, CDR2 YSYEKL, per germline. The CDR3 sequence is CASSQGQGSSYEQYF. The CDR3 region has the DNA TGCGCCAGCAGCCAGGGACAGGGAAGCTCCTACGAGCAGTACTTC.